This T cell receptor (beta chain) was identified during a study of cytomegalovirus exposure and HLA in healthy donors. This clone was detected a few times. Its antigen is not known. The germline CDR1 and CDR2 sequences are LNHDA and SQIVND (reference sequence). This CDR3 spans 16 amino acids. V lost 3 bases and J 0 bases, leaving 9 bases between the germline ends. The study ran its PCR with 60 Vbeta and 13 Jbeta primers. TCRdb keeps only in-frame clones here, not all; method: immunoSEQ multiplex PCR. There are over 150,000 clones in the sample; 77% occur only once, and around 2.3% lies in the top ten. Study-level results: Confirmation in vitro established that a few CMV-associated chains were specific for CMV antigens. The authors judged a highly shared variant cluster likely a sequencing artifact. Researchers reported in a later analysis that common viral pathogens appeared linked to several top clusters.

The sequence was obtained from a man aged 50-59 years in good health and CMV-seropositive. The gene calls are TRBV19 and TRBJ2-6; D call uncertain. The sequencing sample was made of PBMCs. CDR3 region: CASSIRGSSGANVLTF. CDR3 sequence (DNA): TGTGCCAGTAGTATTCGAGGATCCTCTGGGGCCAACGTCCTGACTTTC. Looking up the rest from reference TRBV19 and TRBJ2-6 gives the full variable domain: DGGITQSPKYLFRKEGQNVTLSCEQNLNHDAMYWYRQDPGQGLRLIYYSQIVNDFQKGDIAEGYSVSREKKESFPLTVTSAQKNPTAFYLCASSIRGSSGANVLTFGAGSRLTVL.